A selection of T cell receptor beta chains follows, all from one sample in a study of glioma-infiltrating T cells after dendritic cell vaccination. The protocol was immunoSEQ multiplex PCR, while the TCRdb copy is restricted to in-frame clones and leaves out a portion. The data show roughly 100,000 clones, approximately 80% seen once. Source: blood, taken before dendritic cell vaccination. Every receptor here comes from a human donor with glioblastoma. The CDR3 runs from the conserved cysteine through the conserved F or W. Each record gives: V gene, D gene, clone size, J gene, CDR3 protein, CDR3 DNA. The D gene is left open where the match is weak. Part of the rows lack a size; the others show once, few, many or a class for expanded clones.

v_gene: TRBV10-1; d_gene: TRBD1; abundance: once; j_gene: TRBJ2-1; CDR3aa: CASSGQGAGYNEQFF; CDR3nt: TGCGCCAGCAGTGGACAGGGGGCAGGCTACAATGAGCAGTTCTTC
v_gene: TRBV10-3; d_gene: NA; abundance: few; j_gene: TRBJ1-1; CDR3aa: CASSEQPEAFF; CDR3nt: TGTGCCAGCAGTGAACAGCCTGAAGCTTTCTTT
v_gene: TRBV5-1; d_gene: NA; abundance: NA; j_gene: TRBJ2-7; CDR3aa: CASSADTIPNYEQYF; CDR3nt: TGCGCCAGCAGCGCCGACACAATCCCTAACTACGAGCAGTACTTC
v_gene: TRBV7-9; d_gene: TRBD2; abundance: NA; j_gene: TRBJ2-1; CDR3aa: CASSFTGLAGNEQFF; CDR3nt: TGTGCCAGCAGCTTCACGGGACTAGCGGGGAATGAGCAGTTCTTC
v_gene: TRBV5-6; d_gene: NA; abundance: NA; j_gene: TRBJ2-5; CDR3aa: CASGVSGMVAEYQETQYF; CDR3nt: TGTGCCAGCGGGGTTTCAGGGATGGTAGCGGAGTACCAAGAGACCCAGTACTTC
v_gene: TRBV7-6; d_gene: NA; abundance: NA; j_gene: TRBJ1-1; CDR3aa: CASNLDGGAGTEAFF; CDR3nt: TGTGCCAGCAACTTAGATGGGGGCGCGGGCACTGAAGCTTTCTTT
v_gene: TRBV30; d_gene: NA; abundance: once; j_gene: TRBJ1-3; CDR3aa: CAWSLVRGFAGNTIYF; CDR3nt: TGTGCCTGGAGCCTGGTCAGGGGCTTTGCGGGAAACACCATATATTTT
v_gene: TRBV10-2; d_gene: NA; abundance: NA; j_gene: TRBJ2-1; CDR3aa: CASISDNYNEQFF; CDR3nt: TGCGCCAGCATCTCTGACAACTACAATGAGCAGTTCTTC
v_gene: TRBV19; d_gene: NA; abundance: few; j_gene: TRBJ1-4; CDR3aa: CASSLDSGEKLFF; CDR3nt: TGTGCCAGTAGCCTGGACAGTGGGGAAAAACTGTTTTTT
v_gene: TRBV10-3; d_gene: TRBD1; abundance: NA; j_gene: TRBJ2-3; CDR3aa: CAISWTGGADTQYF; CDR3nt: TGTGCCATCAGCTGGACAGGGGGGGCAGATACGCAGTATTTT
v_gene: TRBV27; d_gene: NA; abundance: few; j_gene: TRBJ2-2; CDR3aa: CASRGGDSNTGELFF; CDR3nt: TGTGCCAGCAGAGGGGGGGACTCTAACACCGGGGAGCTGTTTTTT
v_gene: TRBV19; d_gene: NA; abundance: NA; j_gene: TRBJ2-3; CDR3aa: CASSTSSGGQYF; CDR3nt: TGTGCCAGTAGTACCTCCAGTGGAGGGCAGTATTTT
v_gene: TRBV6-6; d_gene: TRBD1; abundance: NA; j_gene: TRBJ1-2; CDR3aa: CASSSGQGSPDYTF; CDR3nt: TGTGCCAGCAGTTCTGGACAGGGGAGCCCTGACTACACCTTC
v_gene: TRBV14; d_gene: TRBD2; abundance: NA; j_gene: TRBJ2-7; CDR3aa: CASSTSASGSSHEQYF; CDR3nt: TGTGCCAGCAGCACCTCCGCCAGCGGGAGCTCCCACGAGCAGTACTTC
v_gene: TRBV19; d_gene: TRBD1; abundance: medium-sized; j_gene: TRBJ2-7; CDR3aa: CASSMRGQGVDEQYF; CDR3nt: TGTGCCAGTAGTATGAGAGGACAGGGGGTTGACGAGCAGTACTTC
v_gene: TRBV6-5; d_gene: TRBD1; abundance: NA; j_gene: TRBJ1-1; CDR3aa: CASSTQGTGIPFF; CDR3nt: TGTGCCAGCAGTACACAGGGGACGGGGATTCCTTTCTTT
v_gene: TRBV19; d_gene: TRBD1; abundance: NA; j_gene: TRBJ2-7; CDR3aa: CASSSAGTGAYEQYF; CDR3nt: TGTGCCAGTAGTTCCGCCGGGACAGGAGCCTACGAGCAGTACTTC
v_gene: TRBV6-5; d_gene: NA; abundance: NA; j_gene: TRBJ2-7; CDR3aa: CASSYDNYEQYF; CDR3nt: TGTGCCAGCAGTTACGACAACTACGAGCAGTACTTC
v_gene: TRBV4-2; d_gene: TRBD1; abundance: NA; j_gene: TRBJ2-1; CDR3aa: CASSQDDGTGGNEQFF; CDR3nt: TGTGCCAGCAGCCAAGATGATGGGACAGGGGGCAATGAGCAGTTCTTC
v_gene: TRBV7-8; d_gene: TRBD2; abundance: NA; j_gene: TRBJ2-5; CDR3aa: CASSLRLAGEETQYF; CDR3nt: TGTGCCAGCAGCTTACGGCTAGCGGGGGAAGAGACCCAGTACTTC
v_gene: TRBV19; d_gene: NA; abundance: NA; j_gene: TRBJ1-4; CDR3aa: CASSIQGLPNEKLFF; CDR3nt: TGTGCCAGTAGTATCCAGGGGCTACCTAATGAAAAACTGTTTTTT
v_gene: TRBV7-9; d_gene: NA; abundance: NA; j_gene: TRBJ1-5; CDR3aa: CASSLAQTGHNQPQHF; CDR3nt: TGTGCCAGCAGCTTAGCGCAGACAGGTCACAATCAGCCCCAGCATTTT
v_gene: TRBV27; d_gene: TRBD2; abundance: few; j_gene: TRBJ2-3; CDR3aa: CASSFGTGLAFSTDTQYF; CDR3nt: TGTGCCAGCAGTTTCGGGACGGGACTAGCGTTCAGCACAGATACGCAGTATTTT
v_gene: TRBV19; d_gene: NA; abundance: NA; j_gene: TRBJ1-5; CDR3aa: CASILAGSNQPQHF; CDR3nt: TGTGCCAGTATTCTAGCCGGGTCAAATCAGCCCCAGCATTTT